The source of this T cell receptor beta chain is a study of T-cell reconstitution after alpha-beta-depleted transplantation in children. The study, taken as a whole, reports: Reported findings indicate that, about two months after transplant, alpha-beta T cells came from several hundred expanded clones, which were derived from non-depleted graft cells. T-cell counts and diversity at one year post-transplant came mainly from newly produced T cells.

This clonotype was detected many times. Its matching antigen is unknown. Unique molecular identifiers were incorporated when the TCRbeta library was constructed. TCRdb called the PCR reads again in MiXCR, with one record for every CDR3 protein. The table has 700,000 or so distinct CDR3 sequences, roughly 13% seen once. This clonotype was sampled from a girl aged 2-10 years with congenital amegakaryocytic thrombocytopenia, due to receive a stem cell transplant. Sequences were derived from PBMCs, sampled before TCRalphabeta/CD19-depleted stem cell transplant.

The CDR3 DNA reads TGTGCCAGCAGTGACTGGACTAGCGGGAGGTACACAGATACGCAGTATTTT. This gives the protein CASSDWTSGRYTDTQYF. The chain combines TRBV6-1 with TRBJ2-3; 14 bases fit TRBD2. The CDR3 spans 17 residues. Losses at the gene ends were 3 bases for V and 2 bases for J; bases not matched to a gene: 4. Germline V gives CDR1 MNHNS, CDR2 SASEGT.